This T cell receptor beta chain was recovered during a study of T-cell memory formation after mild COVID-19. The authors produced TCR alpha and TCR beta cDNA libraries with sample barcodes and UMIs by 5'RACE using constant-segment primers. TCRdb called the 5' RACE reads again in MiXCR, with one record for every CDR3 protein. The table lists 90,000 to 120,000 distinct CDR3 sequences, 13% to 15% of them singletons. Study-level findings and limits: The second-wave clones peaking on day 37 were not confirmed as SARS-CoV-2-specific. Day 15 to 85 contracting clones showed balanced CD4/CD8; later expanders leaned CD4+. Contracting CD4+ clones were located mainly in CM and EM, and CD8+ clones in EMRA.

Germline CDR1 reads SGHNT; CDR2 reads YYREEE (reference sequence). With 2 bases clipped from V and 6 bases from J, the junction kept 7 bases outside the gene matches. This CDR3 is 14 amino acids long. This clonotype was counted only a few times. Antigen unknown. The chain combines TRBV5-4 with TRBJ2-7; TRBD2 aligns across 8 bases. Source material: PBMCs or a T cell subset sorted from them (not recorded which). The clonotype comes from a man younger than 35 who had mild COVID-19 (a few samples of this study predate the infection). Cell type and time point are not known. In nucleotides, the CDR3 is TGTGCCAGCAGCTTCGGGGGGGCGGATAGCGAGCAGTACTTC. Its protein product is CASSFGGADSEQYF.